These 12 T cell receptor beta chains were all obtained from the same sample, sequenced in a study of glioma-infiltrating T cells. The iRepertoire nested amplicon-rescue multiplex PCR amplified TCR alpha and beta CDR3s from RNA. Via MiXCR, TCRdb re-called the multiplex PCR reads, giving one row per CDR3 protein. The sample contains under 50,000 distinct CDR3 sequences, around 20% of which appear only once. The sample comprised glioma tissue, nonneoplastic brain tissue, or PBMCs (not recorded which). The receptors here all came from a human donor with low-grade glioma or glioblastoma, undergoing nonglioma brain surgery, or in good health (not recorded which).

This clonotype was counted many times. This chain uses TRBV7-9 with TRBJ2-7, with a possible D match to TRBD1 (5 bases). Trimming removed 5 bases at V and 5 bases at J, with 13 bases between. The CDR3 has 13 amino acids. Germline-derived CDR1 and CDR2 are SEHNR and FQNEAQ (reference sequence). Here the CDR3 DNA reads TGTGCCAGCAGCGATGACAGTAGGAACGAGCAGTACTTC. Translating it yields CASSDDSRNEQYF.

This clonotype was detected ten times or more. For the CDR3, the DNA is TGTGCCAGCTCACCAAGGTGGAATACTGAAGCTTTCTTT. Its protein is CASSPRWNTEAFF. V gene TRBV18 combines with J gene TRBJ1-1; D ambiguous. The germline V gene encodes CDR1 KGHSH and CDR2 LQKENI. Trimming left V 2 bases short and J 5 bases short, with 9 bases between. The CDR3 is 13 amino acids.

Many counts were recorded for this clonotype. The chain employs TRBV27 and TRBJ2-5; TRBD1 matches 9 bases. CDR3 length: 14 residues. Germline CDR1 reads MNHEY; CDR2 reads SMNVEV (reference sequence). V shed 11 bases, J shed 5 bases, and the junction held 12 bases outside the gene matches. Here the CDR3 DNA reads TGTGCCGGGGACCGGGACAGGGAGAGGGAGACCCAGTACTTC. Encoded protein: CAGDRDRERETQYF.

This clonotype was counted once. Here the CDR3 reads CSARSSVSETQYF. DNA for the CDR3: TGCAGTGCTAGAAGCTCAGTATCTGAGACCCAGTACTTC. The V call is TRBV20-1, the J call TRBJ2-5, with unresolved D. Trimming shortened V by 2 bases and J by 5 bases, and 12 bases separated the two germline ends. Germline V gene lookup returns CDR1 DFQATT and CDR2 SNEGSKA (reference sequence). This CDR3 has 13 amino acids.

A note on this clonotype: A much larger clone lies one base from this, so it may be a read error. The chain couples TRBV3-1 to TRBJ2-1; perhaps TRBD1 as D (5 bases). V was shortened by 4 bases and J by 8 bases, with 21 bases between the two germline ends. The germline gives CDR1 LGHDT, CDR2 YNNKEL (reference sequence). The CDR3 has 16 residues. DNA of the CDR3: TGTGCCAGCAGCCCCTTGGACATGGTAGGAAACTATGAGCAGTTCTTC. Protein sequence: CASSPLDMVGNYEQFF.

The table lists this clonotype with a few counts. This chain joins TRBV29-1 and TRBJ1-3; D ambiguous. The germline V and J ends were trimmed by 3 bases and 3 bases, with 12 bases remaining between them. Germline V CDR1 and CDR2: SQVTM, ANQGSEA. The CDR3 runs 14 residues. The CDR3 is CSVDYDEDGNTIYF. The CDR3 DNA follows: TGCAGCGTTGACTACGACGAGGATGGAAACACCATATATTTT.

At least ten counts were recorded for this clonotype. CDR3 residues: CASSRLAGENYEQYV. In DNA form, the CDR3 reads TGTGCCAGCAGTCGACTAGCGGGGGAAAATTACGAGCAGTACGTC. The rearrangement joins TRBV6-1 to TRBJ2-7, with 12 bases lining up with TRBD2. Germline trimming cut 5 bases from V and 4 bases from J; bases unmatched to any gene: 6. The CDR3 loop spans 15 amino acids. The germline CDR1 and CDR2 sequences are MNHNS and SASEGT.

The table lists this clonotype with many counts. The chain has TRBV27 and TRBJ1-3, with D uncertain. V was trimmed by 3 bases and J by 2 bases, leaving 11 bases between them. Germline V gene data show CDR1 as MNHEY and CDR2 as SMNVEV (reference sequence). There are 15 residues in the CDR3. The CDR3: CASSLRGKAGNTIYF. The CDR3 bases are TGTGCCAGCAGTTTGAGAGGAAAGGCTGGAAACACCATATATTTT.

The gene calls are TRBV3-1 and TRBJ2-3; TRBD1 agrees at 8 bases. V was pared by 7 bases and J by 6 bases, with 6 bases of the junction left unmatched. The CDR3 runs 13 residues. Germline CDR1 LGHDT, CDR2 YNNKEL (reference sequence). This CDR3 is CASTRQGADTQYF. In DNA form, the CDR3 reads TGTGCCAGCACACGCCAGGGGGCGGATACGCAGTATTTT.

Only a few counts were recorded for this clonotype. The chain employs TRBV7-9 and TRBJ2-1; TRBD2 aligns across 9 bases. This CDR3 has 15 residues. Trimming removed 5 bases from V and 9 bases from J; junction bases left unmatched: 11. Germline loops: CDR1 SEHNR, CDR2 FQNEAQ (reference sequence). CDR3 sequence (DNA): TGTGCCAGCAGCCCCTTCGCGGGGGGGCCTGGTGAGCAGTTCTTC. This sequence encodes CASSPFAGGPGEQFF.

In its sample, this clonotype was seen many times. CDR3 coding DNA: TGTGCCAGCAGTTACTCGGGGACTCAAAACAATGAGCAGTTCTTC. It encodes CASSYSGTQNNEQFF. The gene calls are TRBV6-2 or TRBV6-3 and TRBJ2-1; a weak D match, TRBD2 (6 bases). Germline V gene data show CDR1 as MNHEY and CDR2 as SVGEGT. V gave up 0 bases and J gave up 5 bases, with 11 bases separating them. CDR3 length equals 15 residues.

This clonotype was detected ten times or more. V and J are TRBV19 and TRBJ1-3; 7 bases map to TRBD1. Per germline, CDR1 LNHDA and CDR2 SQIVND (reference sequence). The CDR3 contains 16 residues. Germline trimming cut 3 bases from V and 6 bases from J; bases unmatched to any gene: 11. CDR3 sequence reads: CASSILGTVKPNTIYF. The CDR3 nucleotides read TGTGCCAGTAGTATCCTGGGGACAGTCAAACCAAACACCATATATTTT.